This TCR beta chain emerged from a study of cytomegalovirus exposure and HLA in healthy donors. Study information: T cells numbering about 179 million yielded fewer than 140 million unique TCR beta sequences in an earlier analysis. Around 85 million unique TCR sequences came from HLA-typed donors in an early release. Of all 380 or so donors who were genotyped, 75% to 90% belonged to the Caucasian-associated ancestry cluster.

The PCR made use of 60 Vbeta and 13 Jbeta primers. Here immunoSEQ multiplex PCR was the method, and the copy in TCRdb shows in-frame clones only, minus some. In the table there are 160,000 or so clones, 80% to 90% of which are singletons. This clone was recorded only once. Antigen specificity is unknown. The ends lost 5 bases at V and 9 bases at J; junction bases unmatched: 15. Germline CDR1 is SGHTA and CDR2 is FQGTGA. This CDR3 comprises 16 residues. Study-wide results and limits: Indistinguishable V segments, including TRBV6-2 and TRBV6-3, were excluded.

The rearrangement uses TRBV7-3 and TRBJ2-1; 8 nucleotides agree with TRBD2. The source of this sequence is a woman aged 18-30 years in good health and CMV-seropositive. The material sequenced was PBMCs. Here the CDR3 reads CASSPDGGATGGEQFF. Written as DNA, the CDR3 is TGTGCCAGCAGCCCGGACGGGGGGGCCACGGGGGGTGAGCAGTTCTTC.